The 9 T cell receptor beta chains below were found in one sample sequenced in a study of T cell repertoires in cytomegalovirus infection. TCRdb independently ran MiXCR on the reads; one entry per CDR3 protein. This sample yields roughly 730,000 distinct CDR3 sequences, of which roughly 33% are seen a single time; 18% belongs to the top ten. No antigen is known for these receptors. This specimen consisted of cultured PBMCs, obtained from culture after CMV antigen stimulation. The receptor source for this set is a human donor in good health (CMV status not recorded). Some clones in this sample may be carry-over from other donors' samples.

This clonotype has a count of ten or more. The chain employs TRBV7-2 and TRBJ2-5; D remains ambiguous. Trimming shortened V by 4 bases and J by 4 bases, and 19 bases separated the two germline ends. The CDR3 consists of 16 residues. Germline CDR1 reads SGHTA; CDR2 reads FQGNSA. The CDR3 nucleotides read TGTGCCAGCAGCTCAACCCCGGGCCCAAAAGGAGAGACCCAGTACTTC. Protein product: CASSSTPGPKGETQYF. Full variable domain (outside the CDR3, taken from reference TRBV7-2 and TRBJ2-5): GAGVSQSPSNKVTEKGKDVELRCDPISGHTALYWYRQSLGQGLEFLIYFQGNSAPDKSGLPSDRFSAERTGGSVSTLTIQRTQQEDSAVYLCASSSTPGPKGETQYFGPGTRLLVL.

The chain links TRBV7-2 to TRBJ2-4, with TRBD1 as a possible D gene (6 bases). CDR1 is SGHTA and CDR2 is FQGNSA in the germline V gene. This CDR3 contains 14 residues. V was shortened by 2 bases and J by 7 bases, with 12 bases between the two germline ends. The CDR3 DNA reads as TGTGCCAGCAGCTTACAGGGGAAGGGGAACATTCAGTACTTC. It codes for CASSLQGKGNIQYF.

The chain carries TRBV12-3 or TRBV12-4 and TRBJ2-7; D ambiguous. The CDR3 runs to 13 residues. The V and J ends lost 6 bases and 7 bases respectively, with 16 bases between them. In DNA, the CDR3 is TGTGCCAGCAGCCCAACTGCCCCCGGGGAGCAGTACTTC. This encodes CASSPTAPGEQYF.

This clonotype was counted a few times. The CDR3, as DNA: TGTGCCAGCAGTACGGGGGGGACCGGCAATCAGCCCCAGCATTTT. This gives the protein CASSTGGTGNQPQHF. The J gene is TRBJ1-5, the V gene TRBV6-5, with a tentative D call TRBD1 (5 bases). V lost 5 bases and J lost 2, with 13 bases in between. The CDR3 extends over 15 amino acids. The germline gives CDR1 MNHEY, CDR2 SVGAGI.

The genes are TRBV6-8 and TRBJ1-2; D is possibly TRBD1 (5 bases). V gave up 0 bases and J gave up 7 bases, with 9 bases separating them. CDR1 MNHGY and CDR2 SAAAGT come from the germline V gene. This CDR3 is built from 13 residues. This chain's CDR3 is CASSYSGVGGYTF. CDR3 nucleotide sequence: TGTGCCAGCAGTTACTCGGGGGTGGGTGGCTACACCTTC.

The CDR3 DNA reads TGTGCCAGCAGCCGTGATTCGGGGGGGGACTACGAGCAGTACTTC. Its protein is CASSRDSGGDYEQYF. The chain combines TRBV5-6 with TRBJ2-7; TRBD2 agrees at 8 bases. The CDR3 sequence is 15 residues long. CDR1 and CDR2 (germline): SGHDT, YYEEEE. J gave up 3 bases and V 4 bases, and 9 bases lay outside the gene matches.

This sequence joins TRBV12-3 or TRBV12-4 and TRBJ1-6; TRBD1 matches at 7 bases. After removal of 6 bases from V and 7 bases from J, the junction contained 9 bases not matched to a gene. The CDR3 sequence is 15 residues long. The chain's CDR3 is CASRRTGDRNSPLHF. The CDR3, as DNA: TGTGCCAGCAGGCGGACAGGAGATAGGAATTCACCCCTCCACTTT.

This clonotype was recorded at least ten times. The V gene is TRBV7-2, the J gene TRBJ2-3; 12 nucleotides align to TRBD2. Germline CDR1 reads SGHTA; CDR2 reads FQGNSA. The CDR3 length is 15 residues. After removal of 7 bases from V and 4 bases from J, the junction contained 6 bases not matched to a gene. The CDR3 loop reads CASNRLAGAPDTQYF. CDR3 nucleotide sequence: TGTGCCAGCAACAGACTAGCGGGAGCCCCAGATACGCAGTATTTT.

This clonotype occurred a few times. CDR3 in amino acids: CASSISKVAAVNQPQHF. The CDR3 region has the DNA TGTGCCAGTAGTATCAGCAAGGTGGCAGCCGTAAATCAGCCCCAGCATTTT. The chain links TRBV19 to TRBJ1-5; D unresolved. Deletions cut 3 bases from V and 4 bases from J, with 19 bases between. CDR3 length: 17 residues. The germline V gene has CDR1 LNHDA and CDR2 SQIVND (reference sequence).